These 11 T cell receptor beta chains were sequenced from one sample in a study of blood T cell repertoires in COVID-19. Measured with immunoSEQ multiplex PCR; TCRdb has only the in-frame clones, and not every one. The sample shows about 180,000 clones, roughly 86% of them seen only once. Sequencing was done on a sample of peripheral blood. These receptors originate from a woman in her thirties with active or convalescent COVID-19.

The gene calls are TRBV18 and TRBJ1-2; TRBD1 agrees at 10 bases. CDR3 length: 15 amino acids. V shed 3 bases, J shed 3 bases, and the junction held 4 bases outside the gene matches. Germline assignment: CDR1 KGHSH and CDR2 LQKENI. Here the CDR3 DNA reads TGTGCCAGCTCACCCGCGACAGGGGGCTACTATGGCTACACCTTC. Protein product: CASSPATGGYYGYTF.

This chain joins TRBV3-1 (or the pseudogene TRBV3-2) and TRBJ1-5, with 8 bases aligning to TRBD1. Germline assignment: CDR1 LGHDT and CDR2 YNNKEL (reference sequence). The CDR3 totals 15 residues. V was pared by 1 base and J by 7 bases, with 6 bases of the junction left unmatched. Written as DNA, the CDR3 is TGTGCCAGCAGCCAAGGAGACAGGGGCAGACAGCCCCAGCATTTT. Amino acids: CASSQGDRGRQPQHF.

CDR3: CASSEQLGEIRNTIYF. The CDR3 DNA reads as TGTGCCAGCAGTGAGCAACTGGGAGAAATCCGAAACACCATATATTTT. V is TRBV6-1 and J is TRBJ1-3; D gene unclear. V lost 3 bases and J lost 5, with 17 bases in between. This CDR3 region has 16 residues. In germline, CDR1 is MNHNS, CDR2 SASEGT.

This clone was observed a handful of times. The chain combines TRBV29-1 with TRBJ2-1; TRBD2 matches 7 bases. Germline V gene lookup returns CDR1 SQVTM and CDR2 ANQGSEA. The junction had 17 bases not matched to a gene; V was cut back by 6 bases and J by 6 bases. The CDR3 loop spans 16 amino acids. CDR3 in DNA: TGCAGCGTCGTGGACCCTGCGGGGGTCACGATCAATGAGCAGTTCTTC. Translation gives CSVVDPAGVTINEQFF.

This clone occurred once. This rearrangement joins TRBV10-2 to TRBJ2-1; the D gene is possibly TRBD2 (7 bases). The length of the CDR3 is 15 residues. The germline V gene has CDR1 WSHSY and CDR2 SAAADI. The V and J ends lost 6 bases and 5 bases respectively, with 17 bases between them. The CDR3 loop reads CASSSIGGDDNEQFF. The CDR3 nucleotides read TGCGCCAGCAGCAGTATAGGGGGGGACGACAATGAGCAGTTCTTC.

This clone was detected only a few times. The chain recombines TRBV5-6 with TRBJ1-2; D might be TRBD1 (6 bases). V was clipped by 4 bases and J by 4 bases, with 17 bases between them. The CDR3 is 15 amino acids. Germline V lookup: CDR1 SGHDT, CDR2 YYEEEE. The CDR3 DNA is TGTGCCAGCAGCCCGGCTGGACAGAGCTTCTATGGCTACACCTTC. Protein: CASSPAGQSFYGYTF.

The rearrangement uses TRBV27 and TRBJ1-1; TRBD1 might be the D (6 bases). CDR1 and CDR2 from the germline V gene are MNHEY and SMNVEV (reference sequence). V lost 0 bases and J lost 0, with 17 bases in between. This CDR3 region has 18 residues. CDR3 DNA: TGTGCCAGCAGTTTATCGCTGGGGGCGCGGGGGTTGAACACTGAAGCTTTCTTT. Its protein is CASSLSLGARGLNTEAFF.

As DNA, the CDR3 is TGTGCCAGCAGCCGGGGACAGGAGACTTTTAATTCACCCCTCCACTTT. Residues: CASSRGQETFNSPLHF. V and J are TRBV3-1 (or the pseudogene TRBV3-2) and TRBJ1-6, with 8 bases aligning to TRBD1. This CDR3 comprises 16 residues. CDR1 LGHDT and CDR2 YNNKEL come from the germline V gene (reference sequence). V gave up 4 bases and J gave up 6 bases; unmatched junction bases: 8.

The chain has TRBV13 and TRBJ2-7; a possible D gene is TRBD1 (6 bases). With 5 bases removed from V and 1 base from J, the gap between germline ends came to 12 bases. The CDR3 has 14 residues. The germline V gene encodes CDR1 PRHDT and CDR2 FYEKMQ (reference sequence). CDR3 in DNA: TGTGCCAGCAGCCCCCGGGACATTTCCTACGAGCAGTACTTC. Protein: CASSPRDISYEQYF.

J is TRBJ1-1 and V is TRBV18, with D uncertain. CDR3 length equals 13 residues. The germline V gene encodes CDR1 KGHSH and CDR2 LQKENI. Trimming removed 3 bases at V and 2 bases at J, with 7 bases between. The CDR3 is CASSPADNTEAFF. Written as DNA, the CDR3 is TGTGCCAGCTCACCGGCGGATAACACTGAAGCTTTCTTT.

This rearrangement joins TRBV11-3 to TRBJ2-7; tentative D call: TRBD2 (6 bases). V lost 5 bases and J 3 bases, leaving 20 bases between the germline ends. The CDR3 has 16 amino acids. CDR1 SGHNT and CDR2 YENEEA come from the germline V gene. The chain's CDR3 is CASSETKGGTFYEQYF. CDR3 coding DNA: TGTGCCAGCAGCGAAACCAAGGGAGGAACTTTCTACGAGCAGTACTTC.